The present entry profiles one TCR beta chain with its context. The antigen is unknown. The data derive from a study of CD4 T cells in relation to SARS-CoV-2 and coronaviruses. The CDR3 has 13 amino acids. After removal of 6 bases from V and 3 bases from J, the junction contained 2 bases not matched to a gene. Germline V gives CDR1 KGHSH, CDR2 LQKENI. Assay used: immunoSEQ multiplex PCR; TCRdb lists only in-frame clones, some missing. The data hold approximately 31,000 clones, with more than 75% observed a single time. V is TRBV18 and J is TRBJ1-5; 7 nucleotides line up with TRBD1. Sequenced material: memory CD4+ T cells from PBMCs, cultured in vitro. The sequence derives from an adult with COVID-19. Here the CDR3 reads CASSGQDNQPQHF. For the CDR3, the DNA is TGTGCCAGCTCCGGACAGGACAATCAGCCCCAGCATTTT.